One and the same sample provided the 12 T cell receptor beta chains below, sequenced in a study of blood T cell repertoires in COVID-19. TCRdb's table, derived via immunoSEQ multiplex PCR, lists solely in-frame clones and lacks some. Of 68,000 or so clones in the sample, 70% to 80% are singletons; the top ten hold roughly 21%. Sequencing used peripheral blood. The receptor set was obtained from a human donor in a cohort sampled during active COVID-19.

This clone has just one count. This rearrangement joins TRBV7-2 to TRBJ1-1; D gene ambiguous. The CDR3 contains 16 residues. The ends were cut back, 3 bases at V and 0 bases at J, with 14 bases in the middle. Per germline, CDR1 SGHTA and CDR2 FQGNSA. CDR3 coding DNA: TGTGCCAGCAGCTTGGAGTATCGGGTTATGAACACTGAAGCTTTCTTT. Translation gives CASSLEYRVMNTEAFF.

This rearrangement joins TRBV9 to TRBJ2-3, with D possibly being TRBD2 (5 bases). The CDR3 extends over 14 amino acids. V lost 4 bases and J lost 4, with 13 bases in between. The germline V gene encodes CDR1 SGDLS and CDR2 YYNGEE. The CDR3 loop is CASSRGPPPDTQYF. DNA of the CDR3: TGTGCCAGCAGCCGAGGGCCCCCCCCAGATACGCAGTATTTT. The complete variable domain, with remaining parts taken from reference TRBV9 and TRBJ2-3, reads DSGVTQTPKHLITATGQRVTLRCSPRSGDLSVYWYQQSLDQGLQFLIQYYNGEERAKGNILERFSAQQFPDLHSELNLSSLELGDSALYFCASSRGPPPDTQYFGPGTRLTVL.

This clone was seen more than once but under ten times. V is TRBV19 and J is TRBJ2-2; tentatively, D is TRBD2 (7 bases). Germline CDR1 and CDR2: LNHDA and SQIVND (reference sequence). V lost 8 bases and J lost 1, with 17 bases in between. This CDR3 region has 16 residues. The CDR3 DNA follows: TGTGCCAGTTCCTACGGGGGGCTGATGAACACCGGGGAGCTGTTTTTT. It encodes CASSYGGLMNTGELFF.

The rearrangement uses TRBV4-3 and TRBJ2-7; 10 bases are a match to TRBD1. With 0 bases clipped from V and 3 bases from J, the junction kept 2 bases outside the gene matches. Germline CDR1 and CDR2: LGHNA and YSLEER. The CDR3 sequence is 15 residues long. CDR3 region: CASSQDGTGVYEQYF. The DNA for the CDR3 is TGCGCCAGCAGCCAAGATGGGACAGGGGTCTACGAGCAGTACTTC.

This chain uses TRBV4-1 with TRBJ2-7; 8 positions match TRBD1. Germline CDR1 is MGHRA and CDR2 is YSYEKL. CDR3 length: 12 amino acids. Trimming took 4 bases from V and 7 from J; bases not matched to a gene: 3. CDR3 sequence: CASSRQGLEQYF. The CDR3 DNA follows: TGCGCCAGCAGCCGACAGGGGTTGGAGCAGTACTTC.

The genes are TRBV28 and TRBJ1-2; 9 nucleotides agree with TRBD1. Per germline, CDR1 MDHEN and CDR2 SYDVKM. This CDR3 contains 14 residues. V was clipped by 6 bases and J by 4 bases; unmatched bases: 6. As DNA, the CDR3 is TGTGCCAGCAGCATAGCGGGACAGGGCTATGGCTACACCTTC. The encoded protein is CASSIAGQGYGYTF.

V gene TRBV7-2 combines with J gene TRBJ2-3; perhaps TRBD2 as D (6 bases). Trimming stripped 1 base from V and 4 bases from J, with 15 bases between. The CDR3 runs 16 residues. Germline values: CDR1 SGHTA, CDR2 FQGNSA. In nucleotides, the CDR3 is TGTGCCAGCAGCTTAGGGGCTAGCGTGGGGGCAGATACGCAGTATTTT. It translates to CASSLGASVGADTQYF.

This rearrangement joins TRBV4-2 to TRBJ2-3; 10 bases align to TRBD2. The length of the CDR3 is 17 residues. The J segment lost 0 bases and the V segment lost 0 bases, leaving 3 bases of the junction unmatched. CDR1 LGHNA and CDR2 YNFKEQ come from the germline V gene. CDR3 nucleotides: TGTGCCAGCAGCCAAGAACCAGCGGGAGGGAGCACAGATACGCAGTATTTT. This encodes CASSQEPAGGSTDTQYF.

The rearrangement joins TRBV7-2 to TRBJ2-1; 9 nucleotides align to TRBD2. The length of the CDR3 is 15 residues. Looked up from germline, CDR1 is SGHTA and CDR2 is FQGNSA. With V trimmed by 1 base and J by 10 bases, 8 bases remained unmatched. Here the CDR3 reads CASSLGTSALHEQFF. DNA of the CDR3: TGTGCCAGCAGCTTAGGGACTAGCGCCCTCCACGAGCAGTTCTTC.

The genes are TRBV15 and TRBJ2-3; 11 bases line up with TRBD1. CDR1 and CDR2 from the germline V gene are LNHNV and YYDKDF (reference sequence). V trimming: 5 bases; J trimming: 4 bases; junction bases outside the gene matches: 2. The length of the CDR3 is 14 residues. The CDR3 protein is CATSGTGGPDTQYF. For the CDR3, the DNA is TGTGCCACCAGCGGGACAGGGGGGCCAGATACGCAGTATTTT.

This clone was seen a few times. The rearrangement uses TRBV5-1 and TRBJ2-3; D is uncertain. V was clipped by 1 base and J by 6 bases, with 6 bases between them. The CDR3 has 12 amino acids. Looked up from germline, CDR1 is SGHRS and CDR2 is YFSETQ. The CDR3 coding sequence is TGCGCCAGCAGCTTGATATCTGATACGCAGTATTTT. Translation: CASSLISDTQYF. Full variable domain (missing parts from reference TRBV5-1 and TRBJ2-3): KAGVTQTPRYLIKTRGQQVTLSCSPISGHRSVSWYQQTPGQGLQFLFEYFSETQRNKGNFPGRFSGRQFSNSRSEMNVSTLELGDSALYLCASSLISDTQYFGPGTRLTVL.

This chain connects TRBV30 to TRBJ2-1; D is undetermined. Trimming removed 7 bases from V and 0 bases from J, with 10 bases in between. The length of the CDR3 is 13 residues. The germline V gene encodes CDR1 GTSNPN and CDR2 SVGIG (reference sequence). The CDR3 nucleotides read TGTGCCTCCGCGGTCGGCTCCTACAATGAGCAGTTCTTC. Protein product: CASAVGSYNEQFF.